This T cell receptor (beta chain) was captured by sequencing in a study of post-analysis software for immune sequencing data. This clonotype was counted once. Carried by the TCR beta cDNA libraries were unique molecular identifiers. One entry per CDR3 protein results from TCRdb running MiXCR on the PCR reads. Among about 820,000 distinct CDR3 sequences listed, around 50% were seen once. Input material: blood. The clonotype was recovered from a girl between 10 and 17 years old with multiple sclerosis.

The CDR3 is CASSYSHGSERVSYEQYF. For the CDR3, the DNA is TGTGCCAGCAGTTACTCGCATGGGTCGGAGCGGGTATCCTACGAGCAGTACTTC. The chain couples TRBV6-5 to TRBJ2-7; a possible D gene is TRBD2 (6 bases). The CDR3 is 18 amino acids. CDR1 and CDR2 from the germline V gene are MNHEY and SVGAGI. The V end was cut by 0 bases, the J end by 1 base, with 19 bases between.